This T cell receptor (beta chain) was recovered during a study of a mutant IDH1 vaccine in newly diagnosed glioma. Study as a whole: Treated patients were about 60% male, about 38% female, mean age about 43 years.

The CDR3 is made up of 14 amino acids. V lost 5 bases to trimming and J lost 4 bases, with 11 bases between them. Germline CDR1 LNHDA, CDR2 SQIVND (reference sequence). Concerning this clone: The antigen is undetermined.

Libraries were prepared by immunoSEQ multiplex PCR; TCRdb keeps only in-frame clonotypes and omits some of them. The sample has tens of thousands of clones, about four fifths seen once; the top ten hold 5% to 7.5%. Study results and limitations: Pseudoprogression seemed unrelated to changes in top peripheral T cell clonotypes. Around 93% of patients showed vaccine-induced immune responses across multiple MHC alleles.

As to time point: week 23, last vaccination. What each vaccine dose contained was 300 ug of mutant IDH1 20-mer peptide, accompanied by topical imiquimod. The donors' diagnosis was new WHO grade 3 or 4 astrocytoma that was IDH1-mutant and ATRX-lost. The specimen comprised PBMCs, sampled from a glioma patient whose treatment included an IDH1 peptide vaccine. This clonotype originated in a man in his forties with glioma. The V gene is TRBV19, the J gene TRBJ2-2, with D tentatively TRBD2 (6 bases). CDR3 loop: CASSVDGGTGELFF. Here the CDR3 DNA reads TGTGCCAGTAGTGTCGACGGGGGCACCGGGGAGCTGTTTTTT.